Below are 5 T cell receptor beta chains sequenced from a single sample in a study of beta chain features in type 1 diabetes. The whole isolated RNA underwent reverse transcription, so sequencing captured expressed TCRB transcripts. Sequencing used immunoSEQ multiplex PCR; TCRdb keeps in-frame clones, though not all of them. The profile shows about 150,000 clones, roughly 10% of them singletons. Source material: central memory CD4+ T cells from blood. These receptors were obtained from a young man in good health.

The chain joins TRBV7-2 to TRBJ2-7; 10 positions agree with TRBD2. With V trimmed by 0 bases and J by 4 bases, 6 bases remained unmatched. This CDR3 contains 16 residues. Germline CDR1 is SGHTA and CDR2 is FQGNSA. The CDR3 sequence is CASSLAPSGSKYEQYF. The CDR3 nucleotides are TGTGCCAGCAGCTTAGCGCCTAGCGGGAGTAAGTACGAGCAGTACTTC.

This clone was seen ten or more times. V usage is TRBV28 and J usage is TRBJ1-1; D unresolved. Between the trimmed V and J ends, which lost 2 bases and 0 bases, there was a span of 10 bases. Germline lookup yields CDR1 MDHEN and CDR2 SYDVKM. This CDR3 comprises 15 residues. DNA of the CDR3: TGTGCCAGCAGTTTACTCAGTGTCATGAACACTGAAGCTTTCTTT. Protein: CASSLLSVMNTEAFF.

The V call is TRBV7-9, the J call TRBJ1-5; 7 nucleotides align to TRBD1. Germline V gene data show CDR1 as SEHNR and CDR2 as FQNEAQ (reference sequence). The V gene end was trimmed by 4 bases and the J gene end by 6 bases; junction bases not matched to a gene: 12. This CDR3 is built from 16 residues. The CDR3: CASSSQTGRYGQPQHF. CDR3 in DNA: TGTGCCAGCAGCTCCCAGACAGGGAGGTATGGTCAGCCCCAGCATTTT.

There are a few counts of this clone. The chain has TRBV7-6 and TRBJ1-5; no clear D. This CDR3 comprises 13 residues. The V end lost 11 bases, the J end lost 4 bases, and 15 bases lay between the germline ends. Germline CDR1 reads SGHVS; CDR2 reads FNYEAQ. CDR3 bases: TGTGCCTCAGTCCCCGGCCCGAATCAGCCCCAGCATTTT. Translated: CASVPGPNQPQHF.

This clone was picked up a small number of times. In the same sample, other DNA sequences code for this CDR3. The chain has TRBV14 and TRBJ2-3, with D possibly being TRBD2 (6 bases). V was trimmed by 4 bases and J by 6 bases, leaving 20 bases between them. Germline CDR1 and CDR2: SGHDN and FVKESK. This CDR3 contains 16 residues. Here the CDR3 reads CASSPLAGGPRDTQYF. DNA of the CDR3: TGTGCCAGCAGCCCTCTAGCAGGAGGGCCAAGGGATACGCAGTATTTT.